The 19 T cell receptor beta chains presented below share a single source sample, sequenced in a study of cytomegalovirus exposure and HLA in healthy donors. The study ran its PCR with 60 Vbeta and 13 Jbeta primers. Sequencing was performed with immunoSEQ multiplex PCR; in TCRdb, only in-frame clones are kept and a portion is missing. This sample has nearly 300,000 clones, with about nine tenths found just once. The specimen sequenced was PBMCs. Every receptor here comes from a man in his forties in good health and CMV-seropositive.

This sequence joins TRBV28 and TRBJ2-1, with 9 bases aligning to TRBD1. V lost 1 base to trimming and J lost 6 bases; unmatched junction nucleotides: 7. The germline gives CDR1 MDHEN, CDR2 SYDVKM. The CDR3 length is 16 residues. CDR3 in DNA: TGTGCCAGCAGTTTATTGTGGACAGGGGATAGCAATGAGCAGTTCTTC. It translates to CASSLLWTGDSNEQFF.

This clone showed up just once. The chain uses TRBV27 and TRBJ2-7, with TRBD2 matching over 9 bases. The V and J ends lost 3 bases and 5 bases, in that order; junction bases with no gene match: 5. Germline CDR1 and CDR2: MNHEY and SMNVEV (reference sequence). There are 14 residues in the CDR3. The CDR3 nucleotides are TGTGCCAGCAGTTTTAGCGGGAGACACCACGAGCAGTACTTC. Residues: CASSFSGRHHEQYF.

The V gene is TRBV2, the J gene TRBJ1-5; D perhaps matches TRBD1 (6 bases). The V end was cut by 5 bases, the J end by 4 bases, with 12 bases between. This CDR3 contains 14 residues. Germline assignment: CDR1 SNHLY and CDR2 FYNNEI. The DNA for the CDR3 is TGTGCCAGCAGTCCCGACAGGTCGAATCAGCCCCAGCATTTT. It codes for CASSPDRSNQPQHF. The full variable domain, rest sourced from reference TRBV2 and TRBJ1-5, is EPEVTQTPSHQVTQMGQEVILRCVPISNHLYFYWYRQILGQKVEFLVSFYNNEISEKSEIFDDQFSVERPDGSNFTLKIRSTKLEDSAMYFCASSPDRSNQPQHFGDGTRLSIL.

Only one count was recorded for this clone. The V and J genes are TRBV4-3 and TRBJ2-7; D possibly corresponds to TRBD2 (5 bases). Deletions cut 4 bases from V and 3 bases from J, with 13 bases between. Germline V gives CDR1 LGHNA, CDR2 YSLEER. The CDR3 is 14 residues long. Written as DNA, the CDR3 is TGCGCCAGCAGCCCCGGGGTGGGTCTCTACGAGCAGTACTTC. Translated: CASSPGVGLYEQYF.

The chain couples TRBV7-2 to TRBJ2-3, with D unresolved. The CDR3 is made up of 16 amino acids. Germline loops: CDR1 SGHTA, CDR2 FQGNSA. Trimming took 1 base from V and 1 from J, leaving 12 bases between them. In nucleotides, the CDR3 is TGTGCCAGCAGCTTAGGCGGCAGCCCAGGCACAGATACGCAGTATTTT. Encoded protein: CASSLGGSPGTDTQYF.

This chain links TRBV5-1 with TRBJ2-7; 9 bases are shared with TRBD1. V gave up 0 bases and J gave up 6 bases; unmatched junction bases: 7. The germline gives CDR1 SGHRS, CDR2 YFSETQ. The CDR3 is 15 residues long. The CDR3 loop is CASSLDGTGSGEQYF. The DNA for the CDR3 is TGCGCCAGCAGCTTGGACGGGACAGGGTCGGGCGAGCAGTACTTC.

The CDR3 DNA sequence: TGTGCCAGTAGCCCCGACAGGGGACGCAATCAGCCCCAGCATTTT. This encodes CASSPDRGRNQPQHF. The genes are TRBV19 and TRBJ1-5; TRBD1 agrees at 8 bases. J gave up 2 bases and V 6 bases, and 6 bases lay outside the gene matches. CDR1 and CDR2 from the germline V gene are LNHDA and SQIVND (reference sequence). CDR3 length: 15 residues. The variable domain in full, completed from reference TRBV19 and TRBJ1-5, reads DGGITQSPKYLFRKEGQNVTLSCEQNLNHDAMYWYRQDPGQGLRLIYYSQIVNDFQKGDIAEGYSVSREKKESFPLTVTSAQKNPTAFYLCASSPDRGRNQPQHFGDGTRLSIL.

V gene TRBV6-6 combines with J gene TRBJ1-5; D is ambiguous. V dropped 6 bases and J dropped 7 bases, with 13 bases sitting between them. Looked up from germline, CDR1 is MNHNY and CDR2 is SVGAGI (reference sequence). This CDR3 has 13 residues. The CDR3 nucleotides read TGTGCCAGCAGGGAAAGGGAGGGACAGCCCCAGCATTTT. This gives the protein CASREREGQPQHF.

This chain connects TRBV9 to TRBJ2-7, with TRBD2 matching over 7 bases. Trimming removed 0 bases from V and 7 bases from J; junction bases left unmatched: 10. Germline V lookup: CDR1 SGDLS, CDR2 YYNGEE. CDR3 length: 15 amino acids. The CDR3 loop reads CASSVGLNTGGEQYF. The CDR3 DNA is TGTGCCAGCAGCGTAGGGCTGAACACGGGGGGAGAGCAGTACTTC.

The chain couples TRBV28 to TRBJ1-4; D unclear. Germline CDR1 is MDHEN and CDR2 is SYDVKM. There are 12 residues in the CDR3. Trimming removed 3 bases at V and 7 bases at J, with 6 bases between. The CDR3 region is CASSLTSEKLFF. CDR3 DNA sequence: TGTGCCAGCAGTTTGACAAGTGAAAAACTGTTTTTT.

The rearrangement uses TRBV7-6 and TRBJ2-3; no reliable D call. Trimming took 6 bases from V and 0 from J, leaving 13 bases between them. The CDR3 loop spans 15 amino acids. The germline gives CDR1 SGHVS, CDR2 FNYEAQ. In DNA form, the CDR3 reads TGTGCCAGCAGTGCGGCGAGCCTAAGCACAGATACGCAGTATTTT. Its translation: CASSAASLSTDTQYF.

The chain uses TRBV19 and TRBJ2-7, with D tentatively TRBD1 (5 bases). The length of the CDR3 is 14 residues. Trimming left V 5 bases short and J 1 base short, with 12 bases between. Germline V lookup: CDR1 LNHDA, CDR2 SQIVND (reference sequence). The CDR3 spells CASSGRATSYEQYF. The CDR3, as DNA: TGTGCCAGTAGTGGCAGGGCTACTTCCTACGAGCAGTACTTC. The variable domain in full, completed from reference TRBV19 and TRBJ2-7, reads DGGITQSPKYLFRKEGQNVTLSCEQNLNHDAMYWYRQDPGQGLRLIYYSQIVNDFQKGDIAEGYSVSREKKESFPLTVTSAQKNPTAFYLCASSGRATSYEQYFGPGTRLTVT.

CDR3 DNA sequence: TGTGCCAGCTCACCACCGGGACTAGCGGCTAACACCGGGGAGCTGTTTTTT. It is translated as CASSPPGLAANTGELFF. The chain couples TRBV18 to TRBJ2-2; TRBD2 matches 11 bases. Unmatched junction bases numbered 2, after V lost 0 bases and J lost 2 bases. Per germline, CDR1 KGHSH and CDR2 LQKENI. The CDR3 has 17 amino acids.

This clone was detected only once. This sequence joins TRBV29-1 and TRBJ1-4; 7 bases agree with TRBD1. Trimming removed 4 bases from V and 5 bases from J; junction bases left unmatched: 1. Per the germline V gene, CDR1 is SQVTM and CDR2 is ANQGSEA. This CDR3 contains 12 residues. The CDR3 nucleotides are TGCAGCGTTGCAGGGGGGAATGAAAAACTGTTTTTT. It yields the protein CSVAGGNEKLFF.

Turning to this clone: One end of the junction varies from germline; a read error may be responsible. The chain recombines TRBV28 with TRBJ1-5; possibly TRBD1 for D (5 bases). CDR1 is MDHEN, CDR2 SYDVKM, per germline. This CDR3 region has 15 residues. CDR3 coding DNA: TGTGCCAACAGTCGTAATACAGGTAGCAATCAGCCCCAGCATTTT. It encodes CANSRNTGSNQPQHF.

V gene TRBV19 combines with J gene TRBJ2-7; 9 bases are shared with TRBD2. V shed 3 bases and J 4 bases; nucleotides not matched to a gene: 4. Germline V lookup: CDR1 LNHDA, CDR2 SQIVND (reference sequence). CDR3 length equals 14 residues. The CDR3 nucleotides are TGTGCCAGTAGTATGGCTAGCGGGATGTACGAGCAGTACTTC. Its translation: CASSMASGMYEQYF.

V gene TRBV5-4 combines with J gene TRBJ1-5; D ambiguous. Germline-derived CDR1 and CDR2 are SGHNT and YYREEE (reference sequence). Trimming took off 0 bases at V and 4 bases at J, with 11 bases between the two ends. The CDR3 has 15 amino acids. The CDR3 region has the DNA TGTGCCAGCAGCTTGGACAGCTCCCCAAATCAGCCCCAGCATTTT. Protein sequence: CASSLDSSPNQPQHF.

This sequence joins TRBV6-6 and TRBJ2-7; the match to TRBD1 covers 7 bases. Germline trimming cut 8 bases from V and 1 base from J; bases unmatched to any gene: 8. The germline V gene encodes CDR1 MNHNY and CDR2 SVGAGI (reference sequence). CDR3 length: 14 residues. CDR3 nucleotides: TGTGCCAGCCTCCCTGACAGGGAGTCCTACGAGCAGTACTTC. This sequence encodes CASLPDRESYEQYF.

V and J are TRBV21-1 and TRBJ2-7; whether TRBD1, the table's D call, matches the DNA was not checked. TRBV21-1 is labeled a pseudogene. The CDR3 has 15 amino acids. In DNA form, the CDR3 reads TGTGCCAGCAGCAAAGGGCGGGACAGGGGCTACGAGCAGTACTTC. Translating it yields CASSKGRDRGYEQYF.